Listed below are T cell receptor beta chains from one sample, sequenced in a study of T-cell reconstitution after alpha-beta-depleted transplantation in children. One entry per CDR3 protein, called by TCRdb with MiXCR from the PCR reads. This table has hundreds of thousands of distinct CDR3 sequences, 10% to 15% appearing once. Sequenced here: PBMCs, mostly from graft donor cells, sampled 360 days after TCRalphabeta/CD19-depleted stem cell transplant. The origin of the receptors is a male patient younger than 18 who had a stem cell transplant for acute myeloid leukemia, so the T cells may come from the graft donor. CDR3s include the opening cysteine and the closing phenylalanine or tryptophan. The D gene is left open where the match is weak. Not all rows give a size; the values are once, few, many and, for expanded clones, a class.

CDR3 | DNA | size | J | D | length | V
CATSGGGATYEQYF | TGTGCCACCTCAGGGGGAGGCGCCACCTACGAGCAGTACTTC | many | TRBJ2-7 | NA | 14 | TRBV28
CASSLYPGAGPDQPQHF | TGTGCCAGCAGTTTATATCCGGGGGCAGGGCCAGATCAGCCCCAGCATTTT | NA | TRBJ1-5 | NA | 17 | TRBV12-3/TRBV12-4
CSVAERFSYNEQFF | TGCAGCGTTGCGGAGAGGTTCTCCTACAATGAGCAGTTCTTC | many | TRBJ2-1 | NA | 14 | TRBV29-1
CASSVAPGVAGTWGYNEQFF | TGTGCCAGCAGCGTAGCTCCGGGGGTAGCGGGGACGTGGGGGTACAATGAGCAGTTCTTC | many | TRBJ2-1 | TRBD2 | 20 | TRBV9
CSARSRGPYEQYF | TGCAGTGCCAGAAGCAGGGGGCCATACGAGCAGTACTTC | NA | TRBJ2-7 | TRBD1 | 13 | TRBV20-1
CASSFLTGTGSYEQYF | TGTGCCAGCAGTTTCCTCACCGGGACAGGCTCCTACGAGCAGTACTTC | NA | TRBJ2-7 | TRBD1 | 16 | TRBV27
CASSQDGQRETQYF | TGTGCCAGCAGCCAAGATGGACAGAGGGAGACCCAGTACTTC | few | TRBJ2-5 | NA | 14 | TRBV4-2
CASSLRDLNTEAFF | TGTGCCAGCAGCTTACGGGACCTGAACACTGAAGCTTTCTTT | NA | TRBJ1-1 | NA | 14 | TRBV7-9
CASSRHPQGYQETQYF | TGTGCCAGCTCCCGCCACCCTCAGGGTTACCAAGAGACCCAGTACTTC | NA | TRBJ2-5 | NA | 16 | TRBV18
CATSRDLRGLAGARELFF | TGTGCCACCAGCAGAGATCTTCGGGGACTAGCGGGAGCCCGGGAGCTGTTTTTT | few | TRBJ2-2 | TRBD2 | 18 | TRBV15
CASSLSLAEVEQGVSEQFF | TGTGCCAGCAGTTTATCGTTGGCTGAGGTGGAACAGGGTGTTAGTGAGCAGTTCTTC | few | TRBJ2-1 | NA | 19 | TRBV27
CASSVESGVPGTQYF | TGTGCCAGCAGCGTAGAGTCAGGGGTCCCTGGGACCCAGTACTTC | few | TRBJ2-5 | NA | 15 | TRBV9
CASSYEGRGVRNYGYTF | TGTGCCAGCAGTTACGAGGGCAGGGGAGTGCGCAACTATGGCTACACCTTC | NA | TRBJ1-2 | NA | 17 | TRBV6-2/TRBV6-3
CSASELAGLYEQYF | TGCAGTGCTAGTGAACTAGCGGGCTTGTACGAGCAGTACTTC | NA | TRBJ2-7 | TRBD2 | 14 | TRBV20-1
CASRGREKKLFF | TGTGCCAGCAGGGGCAGGGAGAAAAAACTGTTTTTT | few | TRBJ1-4 | NA | 12 | TRBV6-1
CASSLGQGSTEAFF | TGTGCCAGCAGCCTCGGACAGGGGAGCACTGAAGCTTTCTTT | many | TRBJ1-1 | TRBD1 | 14 | TRBV12-3/TRBV12-4
CSVEALYRGGVKQYF | TGCAGCGTTGAAGCCCTTTACAGGGGTGGTGTAAAGCAGTACTTC | many | TRBJ2-7 | TRBD1 | 15 | TRBV29-1
CASSSSTGGVRWDEQFF | TGTGCCAGCAGCTCTTCGACAGGGGGCGTGCGTTGGGATGAGCAGTTCTTC | few | TRBJ2-1 | TRBD1 | 17 | TRBV7-9
CAISARHQDYEQYF | TGTGCCATCAGTGCGCGGCACCAGGACTACGAGCAGTACTTC | NA | TRBJ2-7 | NA | 14 | TRBV10-3
CAISTDRRPGELFF | TGTGCCATCAGTACGGACCGGAGACCCGGGGAGCTGTTTTTT | NA | TRBJ2-2 | NA | 14 | TRBV10-3
CASSLVAGISYEQYF | TGTGCCAGCAGCTTAGTGGCTGGGATCTCCTACGAGCAGTACTTC | few | TRBJ2-7 | NA | 15 | TRBV7-2
CSAREGDQPQHF | TGCAGTGCTAGAGAGGGGGATCAGCCCCAGCATTTT | few | TRBJ1-5 | NA | 12 | TRBV20-1
CASSRSGRAVNEQFF | TGCGCCAGCAGCCGAAGCGGGAGGGCCGTCAATGAGCAGTTCTTC | NA | TRBJ2-1 | TRBD2 | 15 | TRBV5-1
CSASWGSSGGTDTQYF | TGCAGTGCTAGTTGGGGGTCTAGCGGAGGCACAGATACGCAGTATTTT | few | TRBJ2-3 | TRBD2 | 16 | TRBV20-1
CSAPIAGVWTGELFF | TGCAGTGCCCCGATAGCGGGAGTGTGGACCGGGGAGCTGTTTTTT | NA | TRBJ2-2 | TRBD2 | 15 | TRBV20-1
CSAREDPYNEQFF | TGCAGTGCTAGAGAGGACCCCTACAATGAGCAGTTCTTC | few | TRBJ2-1 | NA | 13 | TRBV20-1
CASSLTRGPDTQYF | TGTGCCAGCAGCTTAACACGCGGTCCAGATACGCAGTATTTT | many | TRBJ2-3 | NA | 14 | TRBV7-3
CSVWWQGDAYTEAFF | TGCAGCGTTTGGTGGCAGGGAGATGCGTACACTGAAGCTTTCTTT | many | TRBJ1-1 | NA | 15 | TRBV29-1
CASSFTPGLANNEQFF | TGTGCCAGCAGCTTCACGCCGGGACTAGCGAACAATGAGCAGTTCTTC | few | TRBJ2-1 | TRBD2 | 16 | TRBV9
CSASNRDTGWGTQYF | TGCAGTGCTAGCAACCGGGACACCGGTTGGGGGACCCAGTACTTC | NA | TRBJ2-5 | NA | 15 | TRBV20-1
CASSFNPGDRRLKYQETQYF | TGTGCCAGCAGTTTCAACCCAGGGGATAGGAGGTTAAAGTACCAAGAGACCCAGTACTTC | few | TRBJ2-5 | NA | 20 | TRBV28
CSASRQGSGYTF | TGCAGTGCTAGTCGGCAGGGTAGCGGCTACACCTTC | NA | TRBJ1-2 | NA | 12 | TRBV20-1
CASSYSSVAKNIQYF | TGTGCCAGCAGTTACTCGTCCGTAGCCAAAAACATTCAGTACTTC | many | TRBJ2-4 | NA | 15 | TRBV6-2/TRBV6-3
CASSLDFRGLAGFF | TGTGCCAGCAGTCTCGACTTCCGGGGACTAGCGGGGTTCTTC | few | TRBJ2-1 | TRBD2 | 14 | TRBV12-3/TRBV12-4
CASSRRPWTSGTQTFQETQYF | TGCGCCAGCAGCCGACGACCTTGGACTAGCGGGACCCAAACTTTCCAAGAGACCCAGTACTTC | few | TRBJ2-5 | TRBD2 | 21 | TRBV4-1
CASSLSTSGSYEQYF | TGTGCCAGCAGCTTATCGACTAGCGGCTCCTACGAGCAGTACTTC | many | TRBJ2-7 | TRBD2 | 15 | TRBV7-2
CASSSPGRDAWGEQFF | TGTGCCAGCAGCTCCCCCGGCAGAGACGCTTGGGGAGAGCAGTTCTTC | many | TRBJ2-1 | NA | 16 | TRBV7-8
CASSWGLDLAAGANVLTF | TGTGCCAGCAGTTGGGGACTTGACCTAGCGGCTGGGGCCAACGTCCTGACTTTC | NA | TRBJ2-6 | TRBD2 | 18 | TRBV28
CASSQTLAGDHQETQYF | TGTGCCAGCAGCCAGACTTTAGCGGGAGACCACCAAGAGACCCAGTACTTC | NA | TRBJ2-5 | TRBD2 | 17 | TRBV7-9
CASSSVQGTNQPQHF | TGTGCCAGCAGTTCTGTACAGGGCACGAATCAGCCCCAGCATTTT | NA | TRBJ1-5 | NA | 15 | TRBV12-3/TRBV12-4
CASSLGLAWSSYNEQFF | TGCGCCAGCAGCCTAGGACTAGCTTGGAGCTCCTACAATGAGCAGTTCTTC | NA | TRBJ2-1 | TRBD2 | 17 | TRBV4-3
CASSDGNTIYF | TGTGCCAGCAGCGATGGAAACACCATATATTTT | many | TRBJ1-3 | NA | 11 | TRBV28
CASSVVAGEAGELFF | TGTGCCAGCAGCGTAGTAGCGGGAGAGGCTGGGGAGCTGTTTTTT | NA | TRBJ2-2 | TRBD2 | 15 | TRBV9
CASSQDQRTSVGHNEQFF | TGTGCCAGCAGCCAAGATCAACGGACTTCAGTGGGCCACAATGAGCAGTTCTTC | few | TRBJ2-1 | NA | 18 | TRBV3-1
CATPIASGSNEQFF | TGTGCCACCCCAATCGCTAGCGGGAGTAATGAGCAGTTCTTC | many | TRBJ2-1 | TRBD2 | 14 | TRBV25-1
CASSHPTLGDTGELFF | TGCGCCAGCAGCCACCCGACGCTGGGGGACACCGGGGAGCTGTTTTTT | few | TRBJ2-2 | NA | 16 | TRBV4-3
CSAGLAGQAKNIQYF | TGCAGTGCGGGACTAGCGGGACAAGCCAAAAACATTCAGTACTTC | few | TRBJ2-4 | TRBD2 | 15 | TRBV20-1
CASSPRPYSGQETQYF | TGTGCCAGCAGTCCTAGACCCTATTCGGGGCAAGAGACCCAGTACTTC | many | TRBJ2-5 | NA | 16 | TRBV6-1
CASSFRGRVNTGELFF | TGTGCCAGCAGTTTTCGTGGTCGGGTGAACACCGGGGAGCTGTTTTTT | many | TRBJ2-2 | NA | 16 | TRBV28
CSATSGTRGSYEQFF | TGCAGTGCTACCAGCGGGACTAGGGGATCGTATGAGCAGTTCTTC | few | TRBJ2-1 | TRBD2 | 15 | TRBV20-1
CASSSRGFQPQHF | TGTGCCAGCAGTTCAAGAGGGTTTCAGCCCCAGCATTTT | few | TRBJ1-5 | NA | 13 | TRBV6-6
CASSYSRAGLNQPQHF | TGTGCCAGCAGTTACTCGAGGGCAGGCTTAAATCAGCCCCAGCATTTT | NA | TRBJ1-5 | NA | 16 | TRBV6-2/TRBV6-3
CSVATPGQNYEQYF | TGCAGCGTCGCCACCCCGGGACAGAACTACGAGCAGTACTTC | NA | TRBJ2-7 | TRBD1 | 14 | TRBV29-1
CASSFREATPGELFF | TGTGCCAGCAGTTTCCGGGAGGCGACTCCCGGGGAGCTGTTTTTT | few | TRBJ2-2 | TRBD2 | 15 | TRBV12-3/TRBV12-4
CASSETGTGFSYEQYF | TGTGCCAGCAGCGAGACCGGGACAGGCTTCTCCTACGAGCAGTACTTC | NA | TRBJ2-7 | TRBD1 | 16 | TRBV9
CSARDIAGVVDTQYF | TGCAGTGCTAGAGACATAGCGGGAGTGGTAGATACGCAGTATTTT | few | TRBJ2-3 | TRBD2 | 15 | TRBV20-1
CAISETGNYGYTF | TGTGCCATCAGTGAGACAGGGAACTATGGCTACACCTTC | NA | TRBJ1-2 | NA | 13 | TRBV10-3
CSARLDDEQFF | TGCAGTGCCAGACTTGACGATGAGCAGTTCTTC | few | TRBJ2-1 | NA | 11 | TRBV20-1
CSARDLQTPTGGKYF | TGCAGTGCTAGAGATCTTCAGACTCCGACAGGGGGCAAGTACTTC | few | TRBJ2-7 | TRBD1 | 15 | TRBV20-1
CASTHPIGNGYTF | TGTGCCAGCACCCACCCAATCGGGAATGGCTACACCTTC | many | TRBJ1-2 | NA | 13 | TRBV28